This TCR beta chain was observed in a study of identical twins. Study-wide points: In drawing conclusions, the study used cross-sectional statistical analysis and did not follow the same donors.

Worth noting for this clonotype: As yet, its antigen is unknown.

Carrying unique molecular identifiers, the cDNA also gained a universal primer site through template switching. TCRdb fed the 5' RACE reads into MiXCR, producing one record per CDR3 protein. The sample has about 530,000 distinct CDR3 sequences, 12% to 15% seen once. The germline gives CDR1 KGHDR, CDR2 SFDVKD. V lost 2 bases and J lost 10; bases outside the gene matches: 15. The CDR3 covers 17 residues. These records were also assigned to another study, of yellow fever vaccine responses in identical twins. Turning to that study: Reportedly, twins showed a vaccine T cell response that looked partly convergent and partly personalized.

Sequences were obtained from CD4+ T cells sorted from blood. The V call is TRBV24-1, the J call TRBJ2-1, with 8 bases identical to TRBD2. The clonotype originates from a young woman in good health. As DNA, the CDR3 is TGTGCCACCAGTGATTCCGCACCGGGACTAGGGGGGTTGGAGCAGTTCTTC. Translated, it gives CATSDSAPGLGGLEQFF.